The TCR beta chain described here comes from a study of T cell changes during pregnancy in multiple sclerosis. Profiled with immunoSEQ multiplex PCR; TCRdb holds only in-frame clones, not every one. The top ten hold roughly 0.87% of the sample, which has over 35,000 clones, about 85% seen once. Germline assignment: CDR1 SGHRS and CDR2 YFSETQ. Germline trimming cut 0 bases from V and 7 bases from J; bases unmatched to any gene: 4. This CDR3 contains 15 residues. The TCR comes from a female donor with multiple sclerosis, enrolled in a pregnancy study. This chain connects TRBV5-1 to TRBJ1-4; 9 bases are shared with TRBD1. The source material was CD4+ T cells from peripheral blood mononuclear cells, sampled after pregnancy. CDR3: CASSLAGTGPEKLFF. CDR3 DNA: TGCGCCAGCAGCTTGGCTGGGACAGGGCCTGAAAAACTGTTTTTT.